Many counts were recorded for the clone carrying this T cell receptor (beta chain). Its matching antigen is unknown. Authors of the study amplified TCR beta CDR3 regions from RNA transcripts. The TCR CDR3 first-round RT-PCR relied on the HTBI primer set. TCRdb reanalysed the multiplex PCR reads using MiXCR and keeps one entry per CDR3 protein. Here the sample spans roughly 660,000 distinct CDR3 sequences, 17% being singletons. This CDR3 has 15 residues. The germline gives CDR1 LNHDA, CDR2 SQIVND (reference sequence). V lost 9 bases and J lost 0, with 15 bases in between. This specimen comes from a study of T cells in Graves' hyperthyroidism and ophthalmopathy. Study results and caveats: A model built on 13 V-J features separated ophthalmopathy from stable hyperthyroidism.

Clinical symptoms, serum thyroxine and TRAb, thyroid ultrasound and orbital computed tomography were used for the diagnoses. The chain couples TRBV19 to TRBJ1-5; D might be TRBD1 (6 bases). The TCR originated in a middle-aged man with Graves' hyperthyroidism. Sequenced input: blood. The CDR3 spells CASSPTGNSNQPQHF. CDR3 nucleotides: TGTGCCAGCAGTCCTACAGGGAATAGCAATCAGCCCCAGCATTTT.